The following is a T cell receptor beta chain sequence with its context. As handled by the study authors: Amplification with reference gene primers provided the estimates of nucleated cell counts. Some clones are missing from TCRdb's copy, which holds only in-frame ones; the method was immunoSEQ multiplex PCR. V and J calls and clone size are as listed in that table; D and trimming were resolved from the DNA. The sample has roughly 410,000 clones, approximately 90% seen once. Unmatched junction bases numbered 9, after V lost 4 bases and J lost 3 bases. This CDR3 is built from 15 residues. Germline V gives CDR1 SNHLY, CDR2 FYNNEI. The data were taken from a study of blood T cell repertoires in COVID-19. Study at large: The United States, Italy and Spain were the sources of the acute and convalescent COVID-19 samples. Sources were T cells, B-cell-depleted T cells, or PBMCs; the material itself was cDNA or gDNA.

The genes are TRBV2 and TRBJ2-7; 7 positions match TRBD1. Sequencing was performed on peripheral blood. The TCR comes from a woman aged 40 to 50 with COVID-19, enrolled during active disease. CDR3 loop: CASSGGRTGYYEQYF. CDR3 bases: TGTGCCAGCAGTGGTGGACGGACAGGCTACTACGAGCAGTACTTC.